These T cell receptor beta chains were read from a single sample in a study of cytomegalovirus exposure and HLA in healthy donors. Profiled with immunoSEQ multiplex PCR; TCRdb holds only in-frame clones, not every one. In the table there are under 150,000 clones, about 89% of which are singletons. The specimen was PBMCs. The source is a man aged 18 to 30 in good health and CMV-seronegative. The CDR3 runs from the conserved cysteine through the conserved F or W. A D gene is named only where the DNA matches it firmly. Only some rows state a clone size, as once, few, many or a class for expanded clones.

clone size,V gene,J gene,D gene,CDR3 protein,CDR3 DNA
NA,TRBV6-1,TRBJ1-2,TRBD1,CASSAGGGVYGYTF,TGTGCCAGCAGTGCAGGGGGCGGGGTCTATGGCTACACCTTC
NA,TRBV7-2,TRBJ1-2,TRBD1,CASTATGNYGYTF,TGTGCCAGCACCGCGACAGGGAACTATGGCTACACCTTC
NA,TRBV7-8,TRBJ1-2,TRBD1,CASSSLTGEAAYGYTF,TGTGCCAGCAGCTCGCTGACAGGGGAGGCCGCCTATGGCTACACCTTC
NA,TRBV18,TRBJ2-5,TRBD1,CASSPVDRAETQYF,TGTGCCAGCTCACCCGTGGACAGGGCGGAGACCCAGTACTTC
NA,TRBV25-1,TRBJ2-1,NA,CASSEGAGLELVNEQFF,TGTGCCAGCAGTGAAGGGGCAGGGTTAGAGTTGGTCAATGAGCAGTTCTTC
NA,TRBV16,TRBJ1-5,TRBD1,CASSPGQGIGAQHF,TGTGCCAGCAGCCCGGGACAGGGAATCGGAGCCCAGCATTTT
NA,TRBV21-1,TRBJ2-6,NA,CASSKGASGSGKSNSGANVLTF,TGTGCCAGCAGCAAAGGGGCTAGCGGGAGTGGTAAATCAAACTCTGGGGCCAACGTCCTGACTTTC
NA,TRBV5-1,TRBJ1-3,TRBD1,CASRGQGMAGNTIYF,TGCGCCAGCAGGGGACAGGGGATGGCTGGAAACACCATATATTTT
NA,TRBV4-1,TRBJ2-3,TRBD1,CASSQELTGAVTDTQYF,TGCGCCAGCAGCCAAGAGCTGACAGGGGCTGTAACAGATACGCAGTATTTT
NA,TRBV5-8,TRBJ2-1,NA,CASSFGTLIYNEQFF,TGTGCCAGCAGCTTTGGGACACTAATATACAATGAGCAGTTCTTC
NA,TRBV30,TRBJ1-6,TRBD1,CAWRGQINSPLHF,TGTGCCTGGAGGGGACAGATTAATTCACCCCTCCACTTT
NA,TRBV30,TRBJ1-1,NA,CAWGDTLNTEAFF,TGTGCCTGGGGGGACACGTTAAACACTGAAGCTTTCTTT
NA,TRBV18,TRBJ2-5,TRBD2,CASSPGTSGQETQYF,TGTGCCAGCTCACCAGGGACTAGCGGGCAAGAGACCCAGTACTTC
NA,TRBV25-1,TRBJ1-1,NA,CASQKPGIGEAFF,TGTGCCAGCCAGAAGCCAGGGATCGGTGAAGCTTTCTTT
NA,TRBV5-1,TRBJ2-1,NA,CASSFPDNEQFF,TGCGCCAGCAGCTTTCCAGACAATGAGCAGTTCTTC
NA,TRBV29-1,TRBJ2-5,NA,CSVARRQETQYF,TGCAGCGTTGCCCGGAGACAAGAGACCCAGTACTTC
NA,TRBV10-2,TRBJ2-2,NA,CASSAGSSVTGELFF,TGCGCCAGCAGTGCGGGGTCTAGCGTCACCGGGGAGCTGTTTTTT
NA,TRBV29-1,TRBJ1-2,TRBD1,CSVVGTGGDYGYTF,TGCAGCGTTGTAGGGACAGGGGGCGACTATGGCTACACCTTC
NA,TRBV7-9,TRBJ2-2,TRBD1,CASSLVQGATGELFF,TGTGCCAGCAGCTTAGTACAGGGGGCGACAGGGGAGCTGTTTTTT
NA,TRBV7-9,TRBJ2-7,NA,CASSLSAGAYEQYF,TGTGCCAGCAGCTTATCGGCAGGGGCTTACGAGCAGTACTTC
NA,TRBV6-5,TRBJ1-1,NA,CASSYSLGPGGTEAFF,TGTGCCAGCAGTTACTCACTCGGTCCTGGAGGCACTGAAGCTTTCTTT
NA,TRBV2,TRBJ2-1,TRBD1,CASTRTGGFEQFF,TGTGCCAGCACTCGGACAGGGGGGTTTGAGCAGTTCTTC
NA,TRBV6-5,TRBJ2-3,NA,CASRPGTPTTDTQYF,TGTGCCAGCAGACCCGGGACACCAACCACAGATACGCAGTATTTT
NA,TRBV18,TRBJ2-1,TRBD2,CASSPRTSGSSYNEQFF,TGTGCCAGCTCACCCCGGACTAGCGGGAGCTCCTACAATGAGCAGTTCTTC
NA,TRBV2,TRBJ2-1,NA,CASKGGEIYNEQFF,TGTGCCAGCAAAGGGGGGGAGATTTACAATGAGCAGTTCTTC
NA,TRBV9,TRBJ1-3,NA,CASSVQGPLDTIYF,TGTGCCAGCAGCGTACAGGGCCCTCTGGACACCATATATTTT
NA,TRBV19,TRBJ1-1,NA,CASSIPGKDTEAFF,TGTGCCAGTAGTATCCCAGGGAAGGACACTGAAGCTTTCTTT
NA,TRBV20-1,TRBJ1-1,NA,CSARDVTEAFF,TGCAGTGCTAGAGACGTCACTGAAGCTTTCTTT
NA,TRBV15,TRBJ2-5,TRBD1,CATVHGLGTDQETQYF,TGTGCCACCGTACACGGACTCGGGACAGACCAAGAGACCCAGTACTTC
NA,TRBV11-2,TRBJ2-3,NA,CASSLRAAWSTDTQYF,TGTGCCAGCAGCCTACGAGCCGCTTGGAGCACAGATACGCAGTATTTT
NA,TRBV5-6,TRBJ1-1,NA,CASSATRVNTEAFF,TGTGCCAGCAGCGCCACCCGGGTGAACACTGAAGCTTTCTTT
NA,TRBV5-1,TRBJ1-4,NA,CASSLERSLNEKLFF,TGCGCCAGCAGCTTGGAGAGAAGCCTTAATGAAAAACTGTTTTTT
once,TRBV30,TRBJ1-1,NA,CALAAWDTEAFF,TGTGCACTGGCGGCGTGGGACACTGAAGCTTTCTTT
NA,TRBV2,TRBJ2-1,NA,CASTPGTTSYNEQFF,TGTGCCAGCACCCCGGGGACAACCTCCTACAATGAGCAGTTCTTC
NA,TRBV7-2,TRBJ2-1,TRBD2,CASSSGLAGVEQFF,TGTGCCAGCAGCTCGGGACTAGCGGGAGTTGAGCAGTTCTTC
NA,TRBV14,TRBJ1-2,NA,CASSFGELYGYTF,TGTGCCAGCAGTTTCGGGGAGCTGTATGGCTACACCTTC
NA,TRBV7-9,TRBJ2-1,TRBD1,CASSDRAYEQFF,TGTGCCAGCAGCGACAGGGCGTATGAGCAGTTCTTC
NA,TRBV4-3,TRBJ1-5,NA,CASSPGHRNQPQHF,TGCGCCAGCAGCCCGGGACACCGTAATCAGCCCCAGCATTTT
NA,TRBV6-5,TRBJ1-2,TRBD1,CASSYSRTGGYGYTF,TGTGCCAGCAGTTACTCTCGGACAGGGGGCTATGGCTACACCTTC
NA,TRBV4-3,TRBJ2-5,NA,CASSPTVRGLQYF,TGCGCCAGCAGCCCTACCGTGCGTGGTCTCCAGTACTTC
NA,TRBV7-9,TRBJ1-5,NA,CASSLAGGQQPQHF,TGTGCCAGCAGCTTAGCAGGGGGTCAGCAGCCCCAGCATTTT
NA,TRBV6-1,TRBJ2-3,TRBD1,CATLDRGPDTQYF,TGTGCCACCCTCGACAGGGGCCCAGATACGCAGTATTTT
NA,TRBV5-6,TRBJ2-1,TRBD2,CASSFGTSGSNEQFF,TGTGCCAGCAGCTTCGGGACTAGTGGTTCCAATGAGCAGTTCTTC
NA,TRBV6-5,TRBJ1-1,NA,CASSYLQGYTEAFF,TGTGCCAGCAGTTACTTACAGGGATACACTGAAGCTTTCTTT
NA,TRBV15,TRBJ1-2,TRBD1,CATSRAGQGIGNYGYTF,TGTGCCACCAGCAGGGCCGGACAGGGGATCGGGAACTATGGCTACACCTTC
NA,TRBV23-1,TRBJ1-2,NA,CASSQPGECGYTF,TGCGCCAGCAGCCAGCCCGGGGAGTGTGGCTACACCTTC